The clone carrying this T cell receptor (beta chain) was detected ten times or more. The antigen remains unidentified. Two oligonucleotides, mixed equimolar, formed the beta constant-region primer covering TRBC1 and TRBC2. Ligated cDNA was amplified by four rounds of PCR with nested alpha and beta constant-region primers and SP2. An oligonucleotide with the SP2 primer and a 12-nucleotide UMI was ligated to the cDNA 3' end. Each CDR3 protein is one row after TCRdb ran MiXCR on the UMI-ligation and nested PCR reads. The sample has 98,000 or so distinct CDR3 sequences, roughly 12% seen once; the top ten hold 0.13%. The data were obtained in a study of naive and memory T cell subsets. V dropped 2 bases and J dropped 6 bases, with 8 bases sitting between them. The CDR3 runs to 12 residues. CDR1 MNHEY and CDR2 SVGEGT come from the germline V gene. General study results and limits: Gini index rose across naive, CM, EM and EMRA in CD4 and CD8. No ground truth validated the naive and memory repertoire findings. Especially in CD8 cells, naive repertoires contained a few larger clonotypes, possibly CD45RA-re-expressing memory cells.

V usage is TRBV6-2 or TRBV6-3 and J usage is TRBJ2-7; D ambiguous. This receptor was obtained from a human donor in good health. Sequencing was done on a sample of naive CD4+ T cells from blood. In DNA, the CDR3 is TGTGCCAGCAGTTACCAGTTCCGCGAGCAGTACTTC. The encoded protein is CASSYQFREQYF.